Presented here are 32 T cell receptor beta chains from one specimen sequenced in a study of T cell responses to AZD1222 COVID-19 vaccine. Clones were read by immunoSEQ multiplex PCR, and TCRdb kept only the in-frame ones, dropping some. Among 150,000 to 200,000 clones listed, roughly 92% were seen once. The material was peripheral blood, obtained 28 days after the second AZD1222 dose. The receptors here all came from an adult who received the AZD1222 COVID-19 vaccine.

The CDR3 sequence: CASSLDRGGYTF. The CDR3 region has the DNA TGTGCCAGCAGCTTGGACAGGGGCGGCTACACCTTC. The chain uses TRBV5-6 and TRBJ1-2, with 7 bases that match TRBD1. The V gene's germline CDR1 is SGHDT and CDR2 YYEEEE. Losses at the gene ends were 0 bases for V and 8 bases for J; bases not matched to a gene: 1. This CDR3 is 12 amino acids long.

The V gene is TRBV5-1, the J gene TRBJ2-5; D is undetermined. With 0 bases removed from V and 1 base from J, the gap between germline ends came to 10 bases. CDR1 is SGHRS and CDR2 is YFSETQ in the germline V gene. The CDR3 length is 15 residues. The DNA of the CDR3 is TGCGCCAGCAGCTTGGAGACCCCTGCCCAAGAGACCCAGTACTTC. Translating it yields CASSLETPAQETQYF.

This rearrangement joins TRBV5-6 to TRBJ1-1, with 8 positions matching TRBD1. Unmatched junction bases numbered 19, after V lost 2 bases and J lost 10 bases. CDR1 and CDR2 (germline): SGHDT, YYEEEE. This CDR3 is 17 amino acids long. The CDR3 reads CASSLRQGRRLAGGAFF. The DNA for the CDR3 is TGTGCCAGCAGCTTAAGACAGGGGCGCAGGCTTGCTGGGGGAGCTTTCTTT.

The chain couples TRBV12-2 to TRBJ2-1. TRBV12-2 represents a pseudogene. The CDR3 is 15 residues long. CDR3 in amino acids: CASRLVRGTTHEQFF. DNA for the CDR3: TGTGCAAGTCGCTTAGTTCGCGGGACAACACATGAGCAGTTCTTC.

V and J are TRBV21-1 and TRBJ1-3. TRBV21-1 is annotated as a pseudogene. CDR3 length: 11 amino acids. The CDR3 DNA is TGTGCCAGCAGCTATGGAAACACCATATATTTT. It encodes CASSYGNTIYF.

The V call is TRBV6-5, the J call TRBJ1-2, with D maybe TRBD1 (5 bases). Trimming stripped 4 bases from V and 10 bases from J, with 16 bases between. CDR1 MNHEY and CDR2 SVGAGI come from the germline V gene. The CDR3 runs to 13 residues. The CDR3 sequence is CASSFGSGEVYTF. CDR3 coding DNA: TGTGCCAGCAGTTTCGGCTCGGGGGAGGTCTACACCTTC.

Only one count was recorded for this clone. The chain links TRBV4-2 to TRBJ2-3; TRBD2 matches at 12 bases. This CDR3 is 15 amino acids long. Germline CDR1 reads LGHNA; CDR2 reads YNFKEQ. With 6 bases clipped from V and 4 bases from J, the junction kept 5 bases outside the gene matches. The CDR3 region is CASSWTSGTADTQYF. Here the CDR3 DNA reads TGTGCCAGCAGTTGGACTAGCGGGACCGCAGATACGCAGTATTTT.

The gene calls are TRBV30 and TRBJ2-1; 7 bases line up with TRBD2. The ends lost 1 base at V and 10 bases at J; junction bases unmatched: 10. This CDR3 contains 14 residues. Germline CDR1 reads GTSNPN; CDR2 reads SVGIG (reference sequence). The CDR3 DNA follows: TGTGCCTGGAGTGCCTTCGGGGGAGGGTGGGAGCAGTTCTTC. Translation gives CAWSAFGGGWEQFF.

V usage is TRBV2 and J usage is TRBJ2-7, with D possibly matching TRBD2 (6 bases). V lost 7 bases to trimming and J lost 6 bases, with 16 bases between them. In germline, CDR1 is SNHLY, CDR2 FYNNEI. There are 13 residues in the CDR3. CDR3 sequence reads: CASNRAGRGEQYF. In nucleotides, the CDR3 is TGTGCCAGCAACCGGGCGGGAAGGGGCGAGCAGTACTTC.

CDR3 residues: CASSEAGVQPQHF. CDR3 sequence (DNA): TGTGCCAGCAGTGAAGCGGGGGTTCAGCCCCAGCATTTT. J is TRBJ1-5 and V is TRBV6-1; D perhaps matches TRBD1 (5 bases). V was clipped by 0 bases and J by 6 bases, with 6 bases between them. There are 13 residues in the CDR3. Germline values: CDR1 MNHNS, CDR2 SASEGT.

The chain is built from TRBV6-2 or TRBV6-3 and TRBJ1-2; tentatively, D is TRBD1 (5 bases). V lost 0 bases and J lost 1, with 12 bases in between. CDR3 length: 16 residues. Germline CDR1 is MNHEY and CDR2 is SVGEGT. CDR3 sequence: CASSYSRGRDNYGYTF. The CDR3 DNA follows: TGTGCCAGCAGTTACTCGAGGGGCAGGGATAACTATGGCTACACCTTC.

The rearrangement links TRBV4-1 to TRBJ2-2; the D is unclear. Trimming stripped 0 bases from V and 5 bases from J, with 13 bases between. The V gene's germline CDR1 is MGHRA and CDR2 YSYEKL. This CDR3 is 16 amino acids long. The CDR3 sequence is CASSQEIIRGTGELFF. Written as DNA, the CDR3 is TGCGCCAGCAGCCAAGAAATAATTCGAGGTACCGGGGAGCTGTTTTTT.

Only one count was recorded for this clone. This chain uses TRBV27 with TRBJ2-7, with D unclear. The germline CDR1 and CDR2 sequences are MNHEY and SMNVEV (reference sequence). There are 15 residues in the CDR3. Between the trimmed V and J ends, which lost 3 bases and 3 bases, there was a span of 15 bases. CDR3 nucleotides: TGTGCCAGCAGTTTGGTTTACGGACCGGGCTACGAGCAGTACTTC. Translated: CASSLVYGPGYEQYF.

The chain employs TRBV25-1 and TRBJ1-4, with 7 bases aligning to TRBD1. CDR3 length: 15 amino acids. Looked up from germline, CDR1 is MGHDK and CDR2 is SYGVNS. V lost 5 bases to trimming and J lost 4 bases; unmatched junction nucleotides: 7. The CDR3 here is CASSKRQGINEKLFF. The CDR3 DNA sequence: TGTGCCAGCAGTAAACGACAGGGAATTAATGAAAAACTGTTTTTT.

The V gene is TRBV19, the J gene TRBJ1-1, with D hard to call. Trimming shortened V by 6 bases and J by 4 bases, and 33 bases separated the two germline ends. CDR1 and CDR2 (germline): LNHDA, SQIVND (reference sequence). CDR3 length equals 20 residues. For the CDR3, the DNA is TGTGCCAGTAGCTTCACGAAGCGCCAGTGGCGAGGGTCGCGGAGCACTGAAGCTTTCTTT. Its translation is CASSFTKRQWRGSRSTEAFF.

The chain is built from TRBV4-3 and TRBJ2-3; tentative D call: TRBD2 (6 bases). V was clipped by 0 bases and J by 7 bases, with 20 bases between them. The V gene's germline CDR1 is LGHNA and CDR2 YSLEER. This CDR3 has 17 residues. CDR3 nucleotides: TGCGCCAGCAGCCAAGATCGCCTAGCGCAACTTCAAAATACGCAGTATTTT. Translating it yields CASSQDRLAQLQNTQYF.

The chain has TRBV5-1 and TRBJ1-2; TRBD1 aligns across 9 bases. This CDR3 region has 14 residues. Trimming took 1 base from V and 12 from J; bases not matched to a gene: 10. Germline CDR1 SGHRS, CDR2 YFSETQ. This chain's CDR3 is CASSLTSYGTGNTF. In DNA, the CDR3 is TGCGCCAGCAGCTTGACTTCCTATGGGACAGGGAACACCTTC.

CDR3 sequence: CASSFRDSPLHF. The CDR3 DNA follows: TGTGCCAGCAGTTTTAGGGATTCACCCCTCCACTTT. The chain employs TRBV12-3 or TRBV12-4 and TRBJ1-6, with D unclear. This CDR3 region has 12 residues. V lost 3 bases to trimming and J lost 8 bases, with 5 bases between them.

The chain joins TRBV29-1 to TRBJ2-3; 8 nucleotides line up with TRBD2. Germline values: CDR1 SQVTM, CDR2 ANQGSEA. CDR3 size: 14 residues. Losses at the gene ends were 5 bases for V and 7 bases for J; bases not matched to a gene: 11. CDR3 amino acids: CSVRDSGKKYTQYF. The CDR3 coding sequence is TGCAGCGTTAGGGATAGCGGGAAAAAGTATACGCAGTATTTT.

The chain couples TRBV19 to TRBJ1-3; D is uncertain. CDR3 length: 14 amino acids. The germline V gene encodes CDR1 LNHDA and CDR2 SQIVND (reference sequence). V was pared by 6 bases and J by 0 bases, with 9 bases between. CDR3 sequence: CASRHPGSGNTIYF. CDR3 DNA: TGTGCCAGTAGACACCCCGGCTCTGGAAACACCATATATTTT.

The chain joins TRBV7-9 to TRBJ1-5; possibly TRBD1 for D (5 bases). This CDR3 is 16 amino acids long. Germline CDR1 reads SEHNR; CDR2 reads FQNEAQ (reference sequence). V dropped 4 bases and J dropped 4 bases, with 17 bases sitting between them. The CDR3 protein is CASSWDWGLGNQPQHF. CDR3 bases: TGTGCCAGCAGCTGGGACTGGGGGTTGGGTAATCAGCCCCAGCATTTT.

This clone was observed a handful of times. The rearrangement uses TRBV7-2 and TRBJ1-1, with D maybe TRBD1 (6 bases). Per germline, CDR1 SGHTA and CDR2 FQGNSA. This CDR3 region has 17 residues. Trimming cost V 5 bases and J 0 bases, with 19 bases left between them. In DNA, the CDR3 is TGTGCCAGCAGCCCAAACAGGGTTCATACAATGAACACTGAAGCTTTCTTT. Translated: CASSPNRVHTMNTEAFF.

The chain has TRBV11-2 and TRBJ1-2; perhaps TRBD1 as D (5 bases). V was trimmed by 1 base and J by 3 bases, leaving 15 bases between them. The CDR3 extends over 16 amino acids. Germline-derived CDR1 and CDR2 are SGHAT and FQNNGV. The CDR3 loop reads CASSLAFRTNDYGYTF. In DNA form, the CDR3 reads TGTGCCAGCAGCTTAGCCTTTCGGACAAACGACTATGGCTACACCTTC.

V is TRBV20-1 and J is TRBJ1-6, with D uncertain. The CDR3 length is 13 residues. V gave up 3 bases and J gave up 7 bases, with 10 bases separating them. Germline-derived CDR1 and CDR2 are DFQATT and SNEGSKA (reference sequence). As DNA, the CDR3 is TGCAGTGCTAGTCGGGCCAGGAATTCACCCCTCCACTTT. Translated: CSASRARNSPLHF.

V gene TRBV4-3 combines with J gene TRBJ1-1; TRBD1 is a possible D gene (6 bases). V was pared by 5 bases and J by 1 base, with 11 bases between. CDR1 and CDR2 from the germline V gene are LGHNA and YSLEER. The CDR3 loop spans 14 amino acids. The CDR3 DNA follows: TGCGCCAGCAGCAAGGGGGGCTGGAACACTGAAGCTTTCTTT. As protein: CASSKGGWNTEAFF.

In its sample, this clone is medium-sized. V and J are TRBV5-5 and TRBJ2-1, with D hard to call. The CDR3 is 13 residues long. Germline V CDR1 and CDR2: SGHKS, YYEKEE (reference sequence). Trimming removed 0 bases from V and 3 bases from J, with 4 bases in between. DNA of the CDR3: TGTGCCAGCAGCTTGGGCATCTACAATGAGCAGTTCTTC. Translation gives CASSLGIYNEQFF. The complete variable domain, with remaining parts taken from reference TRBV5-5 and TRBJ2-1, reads DAGVTQSPTHLIKTRGQQVTLRCSPISGHKSVSWYQQVLGQGPQFIFQYYEKEERGRGNFPDRFSARQFPNYSSELNVNALLLGDSALYLCASSLGIYNEQFFGPGTRLTVL.

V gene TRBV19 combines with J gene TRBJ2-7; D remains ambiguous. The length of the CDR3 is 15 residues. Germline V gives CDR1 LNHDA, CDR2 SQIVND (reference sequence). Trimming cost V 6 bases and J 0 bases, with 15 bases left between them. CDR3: CASSPTAGASYEQYF. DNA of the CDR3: TGTGCCAGTAGCCCCACGGCAGGAGCCTCCTACGAGCAGTACTTC.

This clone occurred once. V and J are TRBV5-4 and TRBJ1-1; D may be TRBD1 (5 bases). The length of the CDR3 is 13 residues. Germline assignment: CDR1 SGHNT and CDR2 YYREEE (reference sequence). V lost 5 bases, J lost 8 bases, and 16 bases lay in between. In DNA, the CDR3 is TGTGCCAGCAGGGGGGGGTTTTCGACCGAAGCTTTCTTT. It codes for CASRGGFSTEAFF.

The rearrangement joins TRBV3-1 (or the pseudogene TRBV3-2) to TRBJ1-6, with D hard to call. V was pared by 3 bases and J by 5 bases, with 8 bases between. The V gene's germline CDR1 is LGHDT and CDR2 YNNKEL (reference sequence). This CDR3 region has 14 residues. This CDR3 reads CASSHREHNSPLHF. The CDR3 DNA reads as TGTGCCAGCAGCCACCGGGAGCATAATTCACCCCTCCACTTT.

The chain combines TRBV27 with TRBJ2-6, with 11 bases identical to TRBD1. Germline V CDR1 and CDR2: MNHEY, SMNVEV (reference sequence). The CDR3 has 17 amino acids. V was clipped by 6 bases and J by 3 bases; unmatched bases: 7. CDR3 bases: TGTGCCAGCAGCCAGGGGACAGGGGGAGGTGGGGCCAACGTCCTGACTTTC. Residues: CASSQGTGGGGANVLTF.

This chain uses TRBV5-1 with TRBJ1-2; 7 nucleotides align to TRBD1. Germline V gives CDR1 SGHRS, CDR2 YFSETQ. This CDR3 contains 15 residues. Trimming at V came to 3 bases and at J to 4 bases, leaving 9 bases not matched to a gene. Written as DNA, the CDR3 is TGCGCCAGCAGCTGGGATGGACAGGACGGCTATGGCTACACCTTC. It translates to CASSWDGQDGYGYTF. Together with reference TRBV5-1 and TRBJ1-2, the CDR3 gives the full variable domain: KAGVTQTPRYLIKTRGQQVTLSCSPISGHRSVSWYQQTPGQGLQFLFEYFSETQRNKGNFPGRFSGRQFSNSRSEMNVSTLELGDSALYLCASSWDGQDGYGYTFGSGTRLTVV.

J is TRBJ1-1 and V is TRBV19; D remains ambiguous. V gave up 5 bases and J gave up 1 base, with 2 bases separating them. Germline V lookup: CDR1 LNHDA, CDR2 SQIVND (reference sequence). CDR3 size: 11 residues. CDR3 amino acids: CASSENTEAFF. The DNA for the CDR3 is TGTGCCAGTAGTGAGAACACTGAAGCTTTCTTT.